Presented here are 22 T cell receptor beta chains from one specimen sequenced in a study of cytomegalovirus exposure and HLA in healthy donors (dated by TCRdb to the late 2010s). Preparation of the library involved the immunoSEQ multiplex PCR assay. The multiplex PCR relied on a mix of 60 forward primers for TCR Vbeta segments and 13 reverse primers for TCR Jbeta segments. TCRdb's version of the immuneACCESS table is confined to in-frame rearrangements and falls short of the full clone set. An unresolved V gene accounts for under half of the shortfall where checked; the remainder is of unknown origin. Across this sample there are about 82,000 clones, with 70% to 80% seen only once. The ten largest account for around an eighth of the sample. Sequencing was done on a sample of PBMCs. Receptor source: a human donor in good health.

The chain links TRBV7-6 to TRBJ2-5; D is possibly TRBD2 (6 bases). The CDR3 runs to 14 residues. Trimming pared 1 base from V and 5 bases from J, leaving 11 bases between. Germline V gene data show CDR1 as SGHVS and CDR2 as FNYEAQ. The CDR3 DNA reads TGTGCCAGCAGCTTAGAGGTAGCGGCGGAGACCCAGTACTTC. Its translation: CASSLEVAAETQYF.

The V gene is TRBV5-6, the J gene TRBJ2-5; TRBD1 matches at 7 bases. V shed 7 bases and J 7 bases; nucleotides not matched to a gene: 13. CDR3 length equals 14 residues. Germline CDR1 reads SGHDT; CDR2 reads YYEEEE. The CDR3 region is CASAQGQLAVTQYF. In DNA form, the CDR3 reads TGTGCCAGCGCCCAGGGACAGCTAGCCGTGACCCAGTACTTC.

The rearrangement joins TRBV9 to TRBJ1-5; 9 bases fit TRBD1. With V trimmed by 4 bases and J by 4 bases, 6 bases remained unmatched. This CDR3 contains 15 residues. Germline V gene lookup returns CDR1 SGDLS and CDR2 YYNGEE. The CDR3 is CASSIGTGKNQPQHF. The CDR3 DNA sequence: TGTGCCAGCAGCATCGGGACAGGGAAAAATCAGCCCCAGCATTTT.

J is TRBJ2-3 and V is TRBV4-2; D is uncertain. Germline loops: CDR1 LGHNA, CDR2 YNFKEQ. The V and J ends lost 1 base and 5 bases respectively, with 4 bases between them. This CDR3 spans 12 amino acids. The CDR3 loop is CASSQAGDTQYF. The CDR3 region has the DNA TGTGCCAGCAGCCAAGCAGGAGATACGCAGTATTTT.

The chain carries TRBV4-1 and TRBJ1-5; a weak D match, TRBD1 (5 bases). Germline CDR1 and CDR2: MGHRA and YSYEKL. Trimming shortened V by 5 bases and J by 1 base, and 9 bases separated the two germline ends. This CDR3 spans 14 amino acids. DNA for the CDR3: TGCGCCAGCAGCTTCCGACAGAGCAATCAGCCCCAGCATTTT. The encoded protein is CASSFRQSNQPQHF.

The genes are TRBV27 and TRBJ1-6; D might be TRBD1 (6 bases). Trimming shortened V by 6 bases and J by 9 bases, and 12 bases separated the two germline ends. This CDR3 spans 13 amino acids. Germline loops: CDR1 MNHEY, CDR2 SMNVEV (reference sequence). The CDR3 loop is CASRQGRASPLHF. For the CDR3, the DNA is TGTGCCAGCAGACAGGGAAGGGCTTCACCCCTCCACTTT.

This sequence joins TRBV18 and TRBJ1-6, with 7 bases aligning to TRBD1. After removal of 6 bases from V and 7 bases from J, the junction contained 3 bases not matched to a gene. CDR3 size: 13 residues. Germline lookup yields CDR1 KGHSH and CDR2 LQKENI. For the CDR3, the DNA is TGTGCCAGCTCGACAGGGATCAATTCACCCCTCCACTTT. Protein: CASSTGINSPLHF.

The genes are TRBV9 and TRBJ1-1; D may be TRBD1 (6 bases). CDR3 size: 13 residues. Germline loops: CDR1 SGDLS, CDR2 YYNGEE. V was trimmed by 5 bases and J by 1 base, leaving 9 bases between them. Here the CDR3 reads CASSGQPNTEAFF. The CDR3 DNA follows: TGTGCCAGCAGTGGACAGCCGAACACTGAAGCTTTCTTT.

This CDR3 is CASSSADRGRFYGYTF. The CDR3 bases are TGTGCCAGCTCATCCGCGGACAGGGGGCGCTTCTATGGCTACACCTTC. The V call is TRBV18, the J call TRBJ1-2; 11 positions match TRBD1. Trimming took 5 bases from V and 4 from J; bases not matched to a gene: 9. CDR3 length: 16 residues. Germline V lookup: CDR1 KGHSH, CDR2 LQKENI.

The genes are TRBV28 and TRBJ2-5, with 9 bases that match TRBD2. Germline V gene sequence: CDR1 MDHEN, CDR2 SYDVKM. The CDR3 spans 16 residues. V shed 6 bases and J 4 bases; nucleotides not matched to a gene: 12. The DNA of the CDR3 is TGTGCCAGCAGCCGTCGTGGCGGGGGGGCCGGAGAGACCCAGTACTTC. It codes for CASSRRGGGAGETQYF.

The CDR3 DNA is TGTGCCAGCAGCTTGGGCGGGACTAGCGGCTTTAAGCAGTTCTTC. This sequence encodes CASSLGGTSGFKQFF. The chain employs TRBV5-6 and TRBJ2-1; 11 bases fit TRBD2. Germline values: CDR1 SGHDT, CDR2 YYEEEE. Trimming took 0 bases from V and 11 from J; bases not matched to a gene: 7. The CDR3 has 15 residues.

This chain uses TRBV5-4 with TRBJ1-1; 8 nucleotides agree with TRBD1. The CDR3 totals 16 residues. The germline gives CDR1 SGHNT, CDR2 YYREEE (reference sequence). Trimming took 2 bases from V and 3 from J; bases not matched to a gene: 9. CDR3 in DNA: TGTGCCAGCAGCTTATCAGGCAGGGGGCGCGACACTGAAGCTTTCTTT. This translates into CASSLSGRGRDTEAFF.

The chain is built from TRBV4-1 and TRBJ1-1, with unresolved D. V lost 1 base and J 2 bases, leaving 14 bases between the germline ends. The CDR3 runs to 16 residues. Germline V gene lookup returns CDR1 MGHRA and CDR2 YSYEKL. CDR3 coding DNA: TGCGCCAGCAGCCAAGTTGGTATTGGGAGAAACACTGAAGCTTTCTTT. Translation: CASSQVGIGRNTEAFF.

The chain combines TRBV27 with TRBJ1-4, with 8 bases matching TRBD1. The CDR3 has 15 amino acids. Germline CDR1 reads MNHEY; CDR2 reads SMNVEV (reference sequence). The junction had 11 bases not matched to a gene; V was cut back by 5 bases and J by 9 bases. The DNA for the CDR3 is TGTGCCAGCAGTATCCTACAGGGGGGCGTGCAAAAACTGTTTTTT. Translating gives CASSILQGGVQKLFF.

This clone was picked up a small number of times. CDR3 region: CASSSNPRGRNTEAFF. The CDR3 DNA follows: TGCGCCAGCAGCTCCAACCCCAGGGGAAGGAACACTGAAGCTTTCTTT. The chain employs TRBV5-1 and TRBJ1-1, with a possible D match to TRBD1 (6 bases). Germline lookup yields CDR1 SGHRS and CDR2 YFSETQ. V was clipped by 3 bases and J by 1 base, with 16 bases between them. The CDR3 has 16 residues.

The chain is built from TRBV27 and TRBJ2-2; 10 bases are shared with TRBD2. This CDR3 spans 16 amino acids. Looked up from germline, CDR1 is MNHEY and CDR2 is SMNVEV (reference sequence). V lost 3 bases to trimming and J lost 3 bases; unmatched junction nucleotides: 4. As DNA, the CDR3 is TGTGCCAGCAGTTTTAGCGGGGGGCCTGACACCGGGGAGCTGTTTTTT. This translates into CASSFSGGPDTGELFF.

The chain uses TRBV11-2 and TRBJ2-5, with D maybe TRBD2 (5 bases). The CDR3 has 14 amino acids. V was cut by 4 bases and J by 4 bases, with 13 bases left in between. Germline V lookup: CDR1 SGHAT, CDR2 FQNNGV. The CDR3 sequence: CASSSRRGGETQYF. The DNA for the CDR3 is TGTGCCAGCAGCTCGCGTCGGGGTGGAGAGACCCAGTACTTC.

The chain couples TRBV5-1 to TRBJ1-2; 9 bases match TRBD1. From germline, CDR1 is SGHRS and CDR2 YFSETQ. V dropped 0 bases and J dropped 3; count of bases not matched to a gene: 6. The CDR3 is 16 amino acids. CDR3 protein: CASSLDRGRDDYGYTF. The CDR3 nucleotides read TGCGCCAGCAGCTTGGACAGGGGGCGCGACGACTATGGCTACACCTTC.

A note on this clone: Relative to the germline gene, one junction end is altered; a read error may explain this. For the CDR3, the DNA is TGTGCCAGCAGCGGGACAGGGGGGAATTCACCCCTCAACTTT. Its protein is CASSGTGGNSPLNF. The chain uses TRBV9 and TRBJ1-6; 10 bases are a match to TRBD1. The CDR3 is 14 residues long. Per germline, CDR1 SGDLS and CDR2 YYNGEE.

Only one count was recorded for this clone. This chain uses TRBV10-2 with TRBJ2-5; D possibly corresponds to TRBD1 (5 bases). With 3 bases removed from V and 0 bases from J, the gap between germline ends came to 11 bases. The CDR3 contains 15 residues. Looked up from germline, CDR1 is WSHSY and CDR2 is SAAADI. The CDR3 DNA is TGCGCCAGCAGTGAAACAGGAATGTACCAAGAGACCCAGTACTTC. As protein: CASSETGMYQETQYF.

This chain joins TRBV5-4 and TRBJ1-6; D is perhaps TRBD1 (5 bases). The V end was cut by 1 base, the J end by 9 bases, with 11 bases between. This CDR3 comprises 14 residues. Germline V gene sequence: CDR1 SGHNT, CDR2 YYREEE (reference sequence). CDR3 in DNA: TGTGCCAGCAGCTTGCAGGGAACAGGTTCACCCCTCCACTTT. Translation: CASSLQGTGSPLHF. Looking up the rest from reference TRBV5-4 and TRBJ1-6 gives the full variable domain: ETGVTQSPTHLIKTRGQQVTLRCSSQSGHNTVSWYQQALGQGPQFIFQYYREEENGRGNFPPRFSGLQFPNYSSELNVNALELDDSALYLCASSLQGTGSPLHFGNGTRLTVT.

This clone was seen only a few times. The chain combines TRBV19 with TRBJ1-1; 10 nucleotides match TRBD1. The CDR3 spans 14 residues. The germline gives CDR1 LNHDA, CDR2 SQIVND (reference sequence). Unmatched junction bases numbered 4, after V lost 1 base and J lost 8 bases. The CDR3 is CASSIGATGGEAFF. The CDR3, as DNA: TGTGCCAGTAGTATAGGGGCGACAGGGGGCGAAGCTTTCTTT.